These 27 T cell receptor beta chains originate from one sample sequenced in a study of cytomegalovirus exposure and HLA in healthy donors. Both 60 Vbeta primers and 13 Jbeta primers went into the PCR. Some clones are missing from TCRdb's copy, which holds only in-frame ones; the method was immunoSEQ multiplex PCR. The table records tens of thousands of clones, roughly four fifths of them present only once. Sequencing was performed on PBMCs. These receptors originate from a man under 40 in good health and CMV-seronegative.

This chain links TRBV5-1 with TRBJ2-3, with a weak D call TRBD2 (6 bases). Looked up from germline, CDR1 is SGHRS and CDR2 is YFSETQ. This CDR3 comprises 16 residues. Trimming stripped 0 bases from V and 2 bases from J, with 13 bases between. CDR3 nucleotide sequence: TGCGCCAGCAGCTTGGGGGGGGTTGGGCCCACAGATACGCAGTATTTT. Protein product: CASSLGGVGPTDTQYF. Filled out from reference TRBV5-1 and TRBJ2-3, the complete variable domain reads KAGVTQTPRYLIKTRGQQVTLSCSPISGHRSVSWYQQTPGQGLQFLFEYFSETQRNKGNFPGRFSGRQFSNSRSEMNVSTLELGDSALYLCASSLGGVGPTDTQYFGPGTRLTVL.

The chain couples TRBV15 to TRBJ1-2; 11 nucleotides match TRBD1. This CDR3 has 15 amino acids. The germline gives CDR1 LNHNV, CDR2 YYDKDF (reference sequence). Trimming at V came to 0 bases and at J to 7 bases, leaving 4 bases not matched to a gene. Here the CDR3 DNA reads TGTGCCACCAGCAGAGAAGGACAGGGGGCTGGTGGCTACACCTTC. Its translation: CATSREGQGAGGYTF.

The chain employs TRBV27 and TRBJ2-7, with 13 bases that match TRBD2. The CDR3 covers 17 residues. V shed 5 bases, J shed 2 bases, and the junction held 9 bases outside the gene matches. Germline CDR1 reads MNHEY; CDR2 reads SMNVEV (reference sequence). The CDR3 bases are TGTGCCAGCAGTCACCTGACTAGCGGGGGGACCCCCTACGAGCAGTACTTC. It yields the protein CASSHLTSGGTPYEQYF.

V and J are TRBV7-2 and TRBJ2-3, with 7 positions matching TRBD2. The CDR3 has 13 residues. Unmatched junction bases numbered 7, after V lost 4 bases and J lost 9 bases. Germline-derived CDR1 and CDR2 are SGHTA and FQGNSA. DNA for the CDR3: TGTGCCAGCAGCTGGGAACTAGCGCCCACGCAGTATTTT. It codes for CASSWELAPTQYF.

The V gene is TRBV27, the J gene TRBJ1-5, with a weak D call TRBD1 (5 bases). Per the germline V gene, CDR1 is MNHEY and CDR2 is SMNVEV (reference sequence). The CDR3 extends over 16 amino acids. V was pared by 2 bases and J by 0 bases, with 11 bases between. In nucleotides, the CDR3 is TGTGCCAGCAGTTTACGAGGGGACTATAGCAATCAGCCCCAGCATTTT. This codes for CASSLRGDYSNQPQHF.

The CDR3: CASTTRQSNYEQYF. The CDR3 coding sequence is TGTGCCAGCACCACGAGGCAGAGCAACTACGAGCAGTACTTC. The chain recombines TRBV6-6 with TRBJ2-5; no clear D. The J call may be in error: the DNA end matches TRBJ2-7 better. The CDR3 is 14 residues long. Germline-derived CDR1 and CDR2 are MNHNY and SVGAGI (reference sequence).

In its sample, this clone is medium-sized. The rearrangement joins TRBV6-1 to TRBJ1-5, with 10 bases aligning to TRBD1. The CDR3 has 16 residues. Germline CDR1 and CDR2: MNHNS and SASEGT. With V trimmed by 4 bases and J by 2 bases, 5 bases remained unmatched. The CDR3 sequence is CASSGDRGRGNQPQHF. CDR3 DNA: TGTGCCAGCAGTGGGGACAGGGGACGGGGCAATCAGCCCCAGCATTTT.

The V and J genes are TRBV5-4 and TRBJ1-1, with unresolved D. Germline values: CDR1 SGHNT, CDR2 YYREEE (reference sequence). This CDR3 has 13 amino acids. V was shortened by 4 bases and J by 0 bases, with 7 bases between the two germline ends. CDR3 in DNA: TGTGCCAGCAGCCCAGACATGAACACTGAAGCTTTCTTT. Its translation: CASSPDMNTEAFF.

Concerning this clone: The junction differs from germline at one of its ends, possibly a read error. Within the sample, other DNA sequences also encode this same CDR3. This rearrangement joins TRBV28 to TRBJ2-1; 8 bases are a match to TRBD1. CDR3 length: 18 residues. The germline gives CDR1 MDHEN, CDR2 SYDVKM. The CDR3, as DNA: TGTGCCAGCAGTTTATCCCTCAAACAGGGGGTCTCCTATAATGAGCAGTTCTTC. Translation gives CASSLSLKQGVSYNEQFF.

V usage is TRBV6-5 and J usage is TRBJ2-7; 7 positions agree with TRBD1. With V trimmed by 2 bases and J by 4 bases, 5 bases remained unmatched. The CDR3 covers 14 residues. Germline V gene lookup returns CDR1 MNHEY and CDR2 SVGAGI. The CDR3 region is CASSYRQGVYEQYF. The CDR3 nucleotides are TGTGCCAGCAGTTACCGTCAGGGGGTTTACGAGCAGTACTTC.

V gene TRBV2 combines with J gene TRBJ2-5; 7 bases fit TRBD2. The V gene end was trimmed by 3 bases and the J gene end by 3 bases; junction bases not matched to a gene: 7. The germline gives CDR1 SNHLY, CDR2 FYNNEI. The CDR3 consists of 15 residues. The CDR3 sequence: CASSDSAGVKETQYF. The CDR3 coding sequence is TGTGCCAGCAGTGACTCTGCGGGGGTTAAAGAGACCCAGTACTTC.

This chain joins TRBV4-3 and TRBJ1-5; D is unresolved. Germline assignment: CDR1 LGHNA and CDR2 YSLEER. With 4 bases removed from V and 2 bases from J, the gap between germline ends came to 12 bases. The CDR3 sequence is 15 residues long. CDR3 residues: CASSLTGRGNQPQHF. As DNA, the CDR3 is TGCGCCAGCAGCCTGACTGGGAGGGGCAATCAGCCCCAGCATTTT.

The chain carries TRBV7-2 and TRBJ1-2; D is perhaps TRBD1 (6 bases). V shed 5 bases and J shed 7 bases, with 11 bases lying between them. The CDR3 sequence is 12 residues long. Germline CDR1 reads SGHTA; CDR2 reads FQGNSA. CDR3 in DNA: TGTGCCAGCAGCGGAAACAGGGCTGGCTACACCTTC. Amino acids: CASSGNRAGYTF.

This chain joins TRBV7-2 and TRBJ2-1, with 11 positions matching TRBD2. Germline V CDR1 and CDR2: SGHTA, FQGNSA. The CDR3 runs 15 residues. V was pared by 1 base and J by 9 bases, with 5 bases of the junction left unmatched. The CDR3 sequence: CASSLVQLAGVEQFF. For the CDR3, the DNA is TGTGCCAGCAGCTTAGTGCAACTAGCGGGAGTTGAGCAGTTCTTC.

This chain links TRBV18 with TRBJ1-5; D is uncertain. V lost 2 bases to trimming and J lost 4 bases, with 6 bases between them. CDR1 is KGHSH, CDR2 LQKENI, per germline. CDR3 length: 13 residues. CDR3 sequence reads: CASSPGGNQPQHF. CDR3 in DNA: TGTGCCAGCTCACCAGGCGGGAATCAGCCCCAGCATTTT. The variable domain in full, completed from reference TRBV18 and TRBJ1-5, reads NAGVMQNPRHLVRRRGQEARLRCSPMKGHSHVYWYRQLPEEGLKFMVYLQKENIIDESGMPKERFSAEFPKEGPSILRIQQVVRGDSAAYFCASSPGGNQPQHFGDGTRLSIL.

The chain has TRBV11-2 and TRBJ2-1; 7 bases map to TRBD2. Germline V gene lookup returns CDR1 SGHAT and CDR2 FQNNGV. The CDR3 spans 13 residues. The ends lost 3 bases at V and 12 bases at J; junction bases unmatched: 8. The CDR3 DNA is TGTGCCAGCAGCTTCGGAGGCGGGGGAAGGCAGTTCTTC. Protein: CASSFGGGGRQFF.

This chain uses TRBV5-5 with TRBJ2-1; 7 bases align to TRBD1. The V gene end was trimmed by 2 bases and the J gene end by 8 bases; junction bases not matched to a gene: 10. The germline CDR1 and CDR2 sequences are SGHKS and YYEKEE (reference sequence). The CDR3 is 15 residues long. The chain's CDR3 is CASSFFDRVTDEQFF. CDR3 DNA: TGTGCCAGCAGCTTTTTCGACAGGGTTACTGATGAGCAGTTCTTC.

A few counts support this clone. V and J are TRBV11-3 and TRBJ2-1; 8 nucleotides agree with TRBD2. The CDR3 is 15 amino acids. CDR1 and CDR2 (germline): SGHNT, YENEEA. Trimming cost V 4 bases and J 7 bases; bases outside gene matches: 9. This CDR3 reads CASSSGTSLGNEQFF. The CDR3, as DNA: TGTGCCAGCAGCTCGGGGACTAGTCTCGGTAATGAGCAGTTCTTC.

The sample holds a few counts of this clone. The chain combines TRBV6-6 with TRBJ1-1, with D unclear. The CDR3 totals 13 residues. Trimming took off 2 bases at V and 6 bases at J, with 10 bases between the two ends. In germline, CDR1 is MNHNY, CDR2 SVGAGI (reference sequence). In DNA, the CDR3 is TGTGCCAGCAGTTACGTTTTTTCGGCTGAAGCTTTCTTT. This translates into CASSYVFSAEAFF.

V usage is TRBV7-4 and J usage is TRBJ1-5; D not resolved. In germline, CDR1 is SGHVT, CDR2 SQSDAQ. CDR3 length equals 13 residues. The V and J ends lost 3 bases and 0 bases respectively, with 3 bases between them. This chain's CDR3 is CASSFNSNQPQHF. The CDR3 DNA reads as TGTGCCAGCAGCTTCAATAGCAATCAGCCCCAGCATTTT.

The chain has TRBV28 and TRBJ2-5; maybe TRBD2 (6 bases). The CDR3 covers 15 residues. Germline CDR1 and CDR2: MDHEN and SYDVKM. V gave up 4 bases and J gave up 2 bases, with 14 bases separating them. The CDR3 sequence is CASSSLAEDQETQYF. In DNA form, the CDR3 reads TGTGCCAGCAGTTCCTTAGCGGAGGATCAAGAGACCCAGTACTTC. The variable domain in full, with the rest retrieved from reference TRBV28 and TRBJ2-5, is DVKVTQSSRYLVKRTGEKVFLECVQDMDHENMFWYRQDPGLGLRLIYFSYDVKMKEKGDIPEGYSVSREKKERFSLILESASTNQTSMYLCASSSLAEDQETQYFGPGTRLLVL.

The rearrangement joins TRBV6-1 to TRBJ2-7, with D tentatively TRBD1 (5 bases). The germline CDR1 and CDR2 sequences are MNHNS and SASEGT. Trimming took off 1 base at V and 5 bases at J, with 12 bases between the two ends. This CDR3 contains 14 residues. The CDR3 DNA reads TGTGCCAGCAGTGAAGGCGCAGGGATGAACGAGCAGTACTTC. This translates into CASSEGAGMNEQYF.

This rearrangement joins TRBV5-1 to TRBJ2-5, with 7 bases matching TRBD1. Germline V gives CDR1 SGHRS, CDR2 YFSETQ. J gave up 5 bases and V 6 bases, and 7 bases lay outside the gene matches. The CDR3 has 13 residues. The CDR3 nucleotides are TGCGCCAGCATGACAGGGTCTAGGGAGACCCAGTACTTC. Residues: CASMTGSRETQYF.

The chain links TRBV11-2 to TRBJ1-2; D is ambiguous. Germline loops: CDR1 SGHAT, CDR2 FQNNGV. CDR3 length: 13 amino acids. With 1 base removed from V and 4 bases from J, the gap between germline ends came to 7 bases. DNA for the CDR3: TGTGCCAGCAGCTTAGCCGAACTCTATGGCTACACCTTC. Its translation: CASSLAELYGYTF.

The V call is TRBV4-1, the J call TRBJ1-1; 8 nucleotides match TRBD1. Germline CDR1 reads MGHRA; CDR2 reads YSYEKL. With V trimmed by 5 bases and J by 6 bases, 8 bases remained unmatched. The CDR3 sequence is 14 residues long. The CDR3: CASSSQGAHSEAFF. In nucleotides, the CDR3 is TGCGCCAGCAGCTCTCAGGGGGCGCATTCTGAAGCTTTCTTT.

The J gene is TRBJ1-3, the V gene TRBV19, with D possibly being TRBD1 (6 bases). Trimming pared 3 bases from V and 2 bases from J, leaving 14 bases between. The CDR3 is made up of 16 amino acids. Germline values: CDR1 LNHDA, CDR2 SQIVND (reference sequence). The CDR3 sequence is CASSIPGARTGNTIYF. The CDR3 region has the DNA TGTGCCAGTAGTATCCCAGGGGCGCGAACTGGAAACACCATATATTTT.

The chain is built from TRBV19 and TRBJ2-7; D gene uncertain. Germline V CDR1 and CDR2: LNHDA, SQIVND (reference sequence). V was clipped by 4 bases and J by 2 bases, with 12 bases between them. The CDR3 totals 14 residues. The CDR3 DNA is TGTGCCAGTAGTACAAAAGCTCTAACCTACGAGCAGTACTTC. It encodes CASSTKALTYEQYF.